The 9 T cell receptor beta chains listed next were all sequenced from one sample in a study of OX40 agonist ivuxolimab in advanced cancers. This table comes from immunoSEQ multiplex PCR, and its TCRdb copy is limited to in-frame clones, with some not included. The table records 90,000 to 100,000 clones, about 79% of them present only once. The material was CD4+ or CD8+ T cells sorted from blood, obtained in a trial of the OX40 agonist ivuxolimab. The receptor source for this set is an adult with an advanced solid tumor such as melanoma, head and neck, liver or kidney cancer.

This clone was observed once. The CDR3 loop reads CASTPGVFYGYTF. As DNA, the CDR3 is TGTGCCAGCACCCCAGGAGTCTTCTATGGCTACACCTTC. The chain carries TRBV6-5 and TRBJ1-2; D gene unclear. This CDR3 is built from 13 residues. Trimming left V 7 bases short and J 4 bases short, with 13 bases between. Per germline, CDR1 MNHEY and CDR2 SVGAGI.

Concerning this clone itself: One end of the junction does not line up with germline, which may come from a read error. The V and J genes are TRBV11-2 and TRBJ2-1, with 8 bases lining up with TRBD1. Germline V lookup: CDR1 SGHAT, CDR2 FQNNGV. This CDR3 comprises 13 residues. In DNA form, the CDR3 reads TGTGCCAGCAGCTCGGAGCCCCGGGACAGGTCGCTCTTC. Translated: CASSSEPRDRSLF.

The genes are TRBV19 and TRBJ2-7; TRBD2 might be the D (6 bases). The V end lost 8 bases, the J end lost 0 bases, and 14 bases lay between the germline ends. The CDR3 has 14 residues. Germline loops: CDR1 LNHDA, CDR2 SQIVND (reference sequence). CDR3 protein: CASRDSQYSYEQYF. CDR3 nucleotide sequence: TGTGCCAGTCGGGACTCACAATACTCCTACGAGCAGTACTTC.

This clone was detected a few times. The chain is built from TRBV7-8 and TRBJ1-2, with 7 positions matching TRBD1. Germline V gene lookup returns CDR1 SGHVS and CDR2 FQNEAQ. There are 13 residues in the CDR3. After removal of 3 bases from V and 4 bases from J, the junction contained 2 bases not matched to a gene. CDR3 protein: CASSLDRSYGYTF. For the CDR3, the DNA is TGTGCCAGCAGCTTGGACAGGAGCTATGGCTACACCTTC. Combining the CDR3 with reference TRBV7-8 and TRBJ1-2 gives the whole variable domain GAGVSQSPRYKVAKRGQDVALRCDPISGHVSLFWYQQALGQGPEFLTYFQNEAQLDKSGLPSDRFFAERPEGSVSTLKIQRTQQEDSAVYLCASSLDRSYGYTFGSGTRLTVV.

This sequence joins TRBV30 and TRBJ1-3, with D tentatively TRBD1 (5 bases). The CDR3 is 16 amino acids. V lost 0 bases, J lost 0 bases, and 12 bases lay in between. Germline CDR1 reads GTSNPN; CDR2 reads SVGIG (reference sequence). CDR3 in DNA: TGTGCCTGGAGTGTACGAGTGGGGGGCTCTGGAAACACCATATATTTT. This encodes CAWSVRVGGSGNTIYF.

The chain uses TRBV5-6 and TRBJ2-2, with 8 bases that match TRBD2. Looked up from germline, CDR1 is SGHDT and CDR2 is YYEEEE. Trimming cost V 5 bases and J 0 bases; bases outside gene matches: 6. The CDR3 totals 16 residues. CDR3 nucleotides: TGTGCCAGCAGGGAACTAGCGGCTACGAACACCGGGGAGCTGTTTTTT. Its translation is CASRELAATNTGELFF.

This chain joins TRBV14 and TRBJ1-4, with 7 nucleotides matching TRBD1. Germline values: CDR1 SGHDN, CDR2 FVKESK. V was pared by 1 base and J by 4 bases, with 6 bases of the junction left unmatched. The CDR3 consists of 16 residues. Here the CDR3 DNA reads TGTGCCAGCAGCCAAGGACTACAGGGGTATAATGAAAAACTGTTTTTT. This codes for CASSQGLQGYNEKLFF.

The genes are TRBV2 and TRBJ1-5; 9 positions match TRBD1. Germline V gene sequence: CDR1 SNHLY, CDR2 FYNNEI. CDR3 size: 16 residues. With 8 bases clipped from V and 2 bases from J, the junction kept 10 bases outside the gene matches. CDR3 in amino acids: CASQQTTGGGNQPQHF. The CDR3 region has the DNA TGTGCCAGCCAACAAACGACAGGGGGTGGCAATCAGCCCCAGCATTTT.

This clone was seen only once. The rearrangement links TRBV4-2 to TRBJ2-2, with D possibly matching TRBD1 (5 bases). V was clipped by 1 base and J by 3 bases, with 12 bases between them. Looked up from germline, CDR1 is LGHNA and CDR2 is YNFKEQ. This CDR3 is built from 16 residues. CDR3 sequence reads: CASSQVLGADTGELFF. DNA of the CDR3: TGTGCCAGCAGCCAAGTTCTAGGGGCCGACACCGGGGAGCTGTTTTTT.